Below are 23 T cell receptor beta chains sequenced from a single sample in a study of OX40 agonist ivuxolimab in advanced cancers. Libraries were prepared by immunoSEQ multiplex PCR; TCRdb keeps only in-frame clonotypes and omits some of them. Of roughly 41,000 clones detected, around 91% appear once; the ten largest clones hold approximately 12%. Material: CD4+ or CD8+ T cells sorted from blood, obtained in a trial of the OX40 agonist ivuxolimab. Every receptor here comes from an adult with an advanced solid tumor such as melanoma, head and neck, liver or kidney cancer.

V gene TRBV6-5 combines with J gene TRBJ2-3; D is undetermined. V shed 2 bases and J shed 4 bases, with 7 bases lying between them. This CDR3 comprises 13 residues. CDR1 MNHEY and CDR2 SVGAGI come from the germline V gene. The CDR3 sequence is CASSYRASDTQYF. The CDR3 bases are TGTGCCAGCAGTTACAGGGCGTCAGATACGCAGTATTTT.

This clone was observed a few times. CDR3: CASSRLDRVSQPQHF. For the CDR3, the DNA is TGTGCCAGCAGCCGCTTGGACAGGGTCAGCCAGCCCCAGCATTTT. This sequence joins TRBV7-2 and TRBJ1-5; 8 nucleotides line up with TRBD1. The germline V gene encodes CDR1 SGHTA and CDR2 FQGNSA. This CDR3 is built from 15 residues. V was clipped by 5 bases and J by 7 bases; unmatched bases: 10.

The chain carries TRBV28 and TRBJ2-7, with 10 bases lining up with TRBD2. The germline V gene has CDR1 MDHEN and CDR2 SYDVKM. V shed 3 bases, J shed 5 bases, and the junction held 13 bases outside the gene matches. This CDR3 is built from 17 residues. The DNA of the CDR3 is TGTGCCAGCAGTTTCAATAGAGCCGGGACTAGCGACGACGAGCAGTACTTC. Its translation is CASSFNRAGTSDDEQYF.

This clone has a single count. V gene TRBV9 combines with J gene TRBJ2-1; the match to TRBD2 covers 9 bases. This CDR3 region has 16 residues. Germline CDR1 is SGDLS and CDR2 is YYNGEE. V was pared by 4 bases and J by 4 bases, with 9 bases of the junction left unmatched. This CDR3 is CASSLTSGWEYNEQFF. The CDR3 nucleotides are TGTGCCAGCAGCCTGACTAGCGGTTGGGAGTACAATGAGCAGTTCTTC.

Here the CDR3 DNA reads TGTGCCAGTAGTTGGCAGGGGATGAACACTGAAGCTTTCTTT. Protein product: CASSWQGMNTEAFF. V gene TRBV19 combines with J gene TRBJ1-1, with D tentatively TRBD1 (6 bases). Germline CDR1 reads LNHDA; CDR2 reads SQIVND (reference sequence). The CDR3 has 14 amino acids. Trimming shortened V by 5 bases and J by 0 bases, and 10 bases separated the two germline ends.

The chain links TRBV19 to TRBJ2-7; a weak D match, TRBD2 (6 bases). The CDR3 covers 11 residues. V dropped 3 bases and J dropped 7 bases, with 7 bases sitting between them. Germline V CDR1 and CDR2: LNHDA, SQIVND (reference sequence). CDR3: CASSMEGEQYF. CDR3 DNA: TGTGCCAGTAGTATGGAGGGGGAGCAGTACTTC.

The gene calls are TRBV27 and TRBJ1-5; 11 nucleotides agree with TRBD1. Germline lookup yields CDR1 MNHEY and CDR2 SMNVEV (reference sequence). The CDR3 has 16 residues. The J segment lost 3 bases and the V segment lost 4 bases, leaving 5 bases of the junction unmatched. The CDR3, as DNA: TGTGCCAGCAGTTCGGGGACAGGGGGAAACAATCAGCCCCAGCATTTT. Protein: CASSSGTGGNNQPQHF.

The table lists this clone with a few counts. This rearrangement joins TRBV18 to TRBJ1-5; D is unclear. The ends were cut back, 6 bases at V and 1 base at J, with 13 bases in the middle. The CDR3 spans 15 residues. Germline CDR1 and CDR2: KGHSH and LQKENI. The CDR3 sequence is CASSLYPGSNQPQHF. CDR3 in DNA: TGTGCCAGCTCGCTATATCCGGGGAGCAATCAGCCCCAGCATTTT.

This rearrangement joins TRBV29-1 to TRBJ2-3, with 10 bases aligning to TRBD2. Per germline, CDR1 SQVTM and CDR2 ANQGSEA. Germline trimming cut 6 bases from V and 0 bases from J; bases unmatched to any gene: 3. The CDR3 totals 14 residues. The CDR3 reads CSVATSGSTDTQYF. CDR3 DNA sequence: TGCAGCGTGGCGACTAGCGGGAGCACAGATACGCAGTATTTT.

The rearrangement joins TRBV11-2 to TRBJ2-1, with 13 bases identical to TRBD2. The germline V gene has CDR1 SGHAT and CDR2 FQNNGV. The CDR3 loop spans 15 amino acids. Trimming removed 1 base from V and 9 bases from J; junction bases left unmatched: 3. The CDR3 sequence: CASSLGTSGRGEQFF. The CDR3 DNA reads TGTGCCAGCAGCTTAGGGACTAGCGGGAGAGGTGAGCAGTTCTTC.

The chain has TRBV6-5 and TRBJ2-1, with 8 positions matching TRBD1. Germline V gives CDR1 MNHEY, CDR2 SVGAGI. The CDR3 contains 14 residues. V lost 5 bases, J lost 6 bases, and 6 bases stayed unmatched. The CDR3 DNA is TGTGCCAGCAGTGTTCAGGGGGCGAGCAATGAGCAGTTCTTC. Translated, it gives CASSVQGASNEQFF.

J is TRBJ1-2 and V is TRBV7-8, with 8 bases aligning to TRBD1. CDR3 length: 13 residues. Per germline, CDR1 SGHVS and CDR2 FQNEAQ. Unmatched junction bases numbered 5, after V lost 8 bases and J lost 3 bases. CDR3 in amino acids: CASRTGMDYGYTF. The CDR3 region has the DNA TGTGCCAGCCGGACAGGGATGGACTATGGCTACACCTTC.

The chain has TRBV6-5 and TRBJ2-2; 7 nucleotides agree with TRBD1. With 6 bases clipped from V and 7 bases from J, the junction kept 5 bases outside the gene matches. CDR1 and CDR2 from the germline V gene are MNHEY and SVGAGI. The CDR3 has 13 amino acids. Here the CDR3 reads CASRPTGVGELFF. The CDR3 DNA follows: TGTGCCAGCAGACCTACAGGGGTCGGGGAGCTGTTTTTT.

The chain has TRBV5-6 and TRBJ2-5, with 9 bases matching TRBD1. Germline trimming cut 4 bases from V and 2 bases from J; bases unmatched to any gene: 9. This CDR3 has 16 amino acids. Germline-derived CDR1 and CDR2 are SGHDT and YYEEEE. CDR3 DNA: TGTGCCAGCAGCGCCGGGACAGGGATATCGCAAGAGACCCAGTACTTC. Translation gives CASSAGTGISQETQYF.

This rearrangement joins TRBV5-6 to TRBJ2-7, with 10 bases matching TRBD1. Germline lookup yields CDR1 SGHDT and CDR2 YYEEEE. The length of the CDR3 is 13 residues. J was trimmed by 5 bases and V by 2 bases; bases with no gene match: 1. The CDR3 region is CASSLGTGDEQYF. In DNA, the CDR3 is TGTGCCAGCAGCTTAGGGACAGGGGACGAGCAGTACTTC.

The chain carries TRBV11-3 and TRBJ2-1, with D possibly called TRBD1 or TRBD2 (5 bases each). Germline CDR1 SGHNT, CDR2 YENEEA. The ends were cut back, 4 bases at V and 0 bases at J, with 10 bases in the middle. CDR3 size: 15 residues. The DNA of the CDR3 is TGTGCCAGCAGCTCGGGACCTTCCTCCTACAATGAGCAGTTCTTC. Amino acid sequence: CASSSGPSSYNEQFF.

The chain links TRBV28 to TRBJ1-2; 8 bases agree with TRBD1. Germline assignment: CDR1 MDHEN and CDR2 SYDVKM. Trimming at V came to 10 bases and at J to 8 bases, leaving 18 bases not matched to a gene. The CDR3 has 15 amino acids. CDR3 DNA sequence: TGTGCCATCCCCTCCCCCCCCGGACAGGGAAGAGGCTACACCTTC. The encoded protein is CAIPSPPGQGRGYTF.

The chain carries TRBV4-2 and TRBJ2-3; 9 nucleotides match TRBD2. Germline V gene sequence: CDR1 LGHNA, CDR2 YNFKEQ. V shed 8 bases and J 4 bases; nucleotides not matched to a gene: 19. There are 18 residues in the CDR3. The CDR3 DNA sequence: TGTGCCAGCCGCCCCCAAGCGGGAGGTTTGGTCTCCCCAGATACGCAGTATTTT. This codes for CASRPQAGGLVSPDTQYF.

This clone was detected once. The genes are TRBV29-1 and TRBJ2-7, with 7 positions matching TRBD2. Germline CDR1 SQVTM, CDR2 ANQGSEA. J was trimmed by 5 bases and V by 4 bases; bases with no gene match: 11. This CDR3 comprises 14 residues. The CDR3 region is CSVGAWGGIDEQYF. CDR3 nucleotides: TGCAGCGTTGGTGCGTGGGGGGGGATCGACGAGCAGTACTTC.

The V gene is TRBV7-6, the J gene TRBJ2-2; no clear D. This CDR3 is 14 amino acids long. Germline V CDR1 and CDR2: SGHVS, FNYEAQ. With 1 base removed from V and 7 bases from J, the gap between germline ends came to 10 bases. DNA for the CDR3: TGTGCCAGCAGCTTAGTAAAGGAAGACGGGGAGCTGTTTTTT. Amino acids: CASSLVKEDGELFF.

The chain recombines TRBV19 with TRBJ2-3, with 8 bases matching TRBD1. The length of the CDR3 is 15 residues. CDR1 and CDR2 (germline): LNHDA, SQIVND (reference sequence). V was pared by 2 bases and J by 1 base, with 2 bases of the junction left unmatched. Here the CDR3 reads CASSITGGGTDTQYF. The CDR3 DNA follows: TGTGCCAGTAGTATAACAGGGGGTGGCACAGATACGCAGTATTTT.

CDR3 sequence (DNA): TGTGCCAGCAGCACCATCGCCGGGACTGATAACACCGGGGAGCTGTTTTTT. Translated: CASSTIAGTDNTGELFF. This sequence joins TRBV5-4 and TRBJ2-2; maybe TRBD2 (6 bases). The ends were cut back, 4 bases at V and 2 bases at J, with 18 bases in the middle. The CDR3 extends over 17 amino acids. Germline values: CDR1 SGHNT, CDR2 YYREEE (reference sequence).

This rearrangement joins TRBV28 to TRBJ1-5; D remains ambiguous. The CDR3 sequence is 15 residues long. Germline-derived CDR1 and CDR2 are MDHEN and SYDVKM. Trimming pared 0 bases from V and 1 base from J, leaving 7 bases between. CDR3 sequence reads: CASSLWSRSNQPQHF. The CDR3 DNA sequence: TGTGCCAGCAGTTTATGGAGTCGCAGCAATCAGCCCCAGCATTTT.